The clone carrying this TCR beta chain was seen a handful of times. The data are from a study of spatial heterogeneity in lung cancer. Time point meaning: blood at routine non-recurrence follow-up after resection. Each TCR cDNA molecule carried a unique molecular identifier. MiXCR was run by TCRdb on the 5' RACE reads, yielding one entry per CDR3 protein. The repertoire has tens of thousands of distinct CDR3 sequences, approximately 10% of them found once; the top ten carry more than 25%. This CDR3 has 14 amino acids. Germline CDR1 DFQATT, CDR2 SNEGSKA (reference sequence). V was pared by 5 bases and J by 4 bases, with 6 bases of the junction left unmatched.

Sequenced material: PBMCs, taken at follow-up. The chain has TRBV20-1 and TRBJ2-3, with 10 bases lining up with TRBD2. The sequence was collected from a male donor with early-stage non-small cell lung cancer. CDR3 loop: CSAPPSGGADTQYF. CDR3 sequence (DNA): TGCAGTGCTCCACCGAGCGGGGGGGCAGATACGCAGTATTTT.